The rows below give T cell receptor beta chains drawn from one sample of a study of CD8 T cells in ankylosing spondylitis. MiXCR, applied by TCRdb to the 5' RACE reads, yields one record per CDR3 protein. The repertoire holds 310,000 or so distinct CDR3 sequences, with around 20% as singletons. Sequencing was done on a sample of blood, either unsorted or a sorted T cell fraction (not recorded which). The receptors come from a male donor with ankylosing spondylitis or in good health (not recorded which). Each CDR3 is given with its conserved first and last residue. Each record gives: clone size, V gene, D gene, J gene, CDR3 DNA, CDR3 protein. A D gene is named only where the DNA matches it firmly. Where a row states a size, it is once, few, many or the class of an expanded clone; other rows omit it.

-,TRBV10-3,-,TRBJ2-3,TGTGCCATCAGTGGGGGGGGCGCTTCCTTGTCTACGCAGTATTTT,CAISGGGASLSTQYF
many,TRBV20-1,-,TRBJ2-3,TGCAGTGCTAGTATTGGGCGGAGCACAGATACGCAGTATTTT,CSASIGRSTDTQYF
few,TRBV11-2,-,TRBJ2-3,TGTGCCAGCAGCTTTTCGACGAGGGGTAGCACAGATACGCAGTATTTT,CASSFSTRGSTDTQYF
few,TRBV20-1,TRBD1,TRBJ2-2,TGCAGTGCTAGAGTAGGGGGCCCCACCGGGGAGCTGTTTTTT,CSARVGGPTGELFF
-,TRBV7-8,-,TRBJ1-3,TGTGCCAGCAGCTTAGTACACAGTGGAAACACCATATATTTT,CASSLVHSGNTIYF
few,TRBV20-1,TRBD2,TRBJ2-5,TGCAGTGCTCGCTGGGGGGGTGGAGAGACCCAGTACTTC,CSARWGGGETQYF
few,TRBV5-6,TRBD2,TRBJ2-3,TGTGCCAGCAGCAGTGGCGTCCTAGCGGGAGACACAGATACGCAGTATTTT,CASSSGVLAGDTDTQYF
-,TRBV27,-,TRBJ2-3,TGTGCCAGCTCGTGGGGGTTGAGAGCTACGCAGTATTTT,CASSWGLRATQYF
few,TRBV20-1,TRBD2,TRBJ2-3,TGCAGTGCTAGACTAGCGGGCACCACAGATACGCAGTATTTT,CSARLAGTTDTQYF
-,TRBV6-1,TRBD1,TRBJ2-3,TGTGCCAGCAGCATAGGGGACAGGGTTGCAGATACGCAGTATTTT,CASSIGDRVADTQYF
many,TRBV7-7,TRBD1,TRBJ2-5,TGTGCTAGCAGCATTGGACAGGGCCGAGAGACCCAGTACTTC,CASSIGQGRETQYF
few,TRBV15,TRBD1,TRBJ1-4,TGTGCCACCAGCAGGGAAACAGGGGGCGAAGGGGAAAAACTGTTTTTT,CATSRETGGEGEKLFF
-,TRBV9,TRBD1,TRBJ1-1,TGTGCCAGCAGCGCCGACAGGGCGGCTGAAGCTTTCTTT,CASSADRAAEAFF
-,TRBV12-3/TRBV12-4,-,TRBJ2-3,TGTGCCAGCAGTTCCCCATTGGGCTCTAGCACAGATACGCAGTATTTT,CASSSPLGSSTDTQYF
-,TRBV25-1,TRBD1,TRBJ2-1,TGTGCCAGCAGTGAATATAAAGGGACAGGGGGCCCGCAGTTCTTC,CASSEYKGTGGPQFF
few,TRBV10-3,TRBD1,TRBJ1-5,TGTGCCATCAGTGAGGCCGGACAGGGAGATCAGCCCCAGCATTTT,CAISEAGQGDQPQHF
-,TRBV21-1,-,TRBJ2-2,TGTGCCAGCAGCAATGAGGGGACAAGGGGGTACGCCGGGGAGCTGTTTTTT,CASSNEGTRGYAGELFF
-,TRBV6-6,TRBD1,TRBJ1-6,TGTGCCAGCAGTTACGGTGGGACAGGGGATAATTCACCCCTCCACTTT,CASSYGGTGDNSPLHF